These 11 T cell receptor beta chains share one sample of origin, sequenced in a study of shared clonotypes between healthy human individuals. Cells designated naive CD8 were CD45RO-negative and were positively selected for CCR7, with terminally differentiated effector memory CD45RA+ cells excluded. The repertoire was sequenced with immunoSEQ multiplex PCR; TCRdb's copy has only in-frame clones and lacks some. The sample holds more than 2 million clones, 93% seen once. The sequencing input was naive CD8+ T cells from PBMCs. Every receptor here comes from a man aged 18 to 29 in good health. Some clones in this sample may be carry-over from other donors' samples.

This chain joins TRBV10-2 and TRBJ1-5; the match to TRBD1 covers 10 bases. Germline lookup yields CDR1 WSHSY and CDR2 SAAADI. The CDR3 consists of 17 residues. Trimming took 6 bases from V and 8 from J; bases not matched to a gene: 16. The CDR3 spells CASRDSTGGSGYEPQHF. CDR3 DNA sequence: TGCGCCAGCAGAGACTCGACAGGGGGCTCGGGATACGAGCCCCAGCATTTT.

V usage is TRBV5-6 and J usage is TRBJ2-5, with D perhaps TRBD1 (6 bases). V lost 2 bases to trimming and J lost 7 bases, with 18 bases between them. Germline CDR1 SGHDT, CDR2 YYEEEE. CDR3 length: 15 residues. In DNA form, the CDR3 reads TGTGCCAGCAGCTTTGGGGCAGGGGCATTGCGGACCCAGTACTTC. It translates to CASSFGAGALRTQYF.

This clone showed up just a few times. The chain has TRBV11-2 and TRBJ1-1, with D possibly being TRBD1 (5 bases). Trimming shortened V by 4 bases and J by 2 bases, and 14 bases separated the two germline ends. The CDR3 spans 15 residues. CDR1 SGHAT and CDR2 FQNNGV come from the germline V gene. CDR3 residues: CASSSIAGYNTEAFF. As DNA, the CDR3 is TGTGCCAGCAGCTCAATAGCAGGGTATAACACTGAAGCTTTCTTT.

The rearrangement uses TRBV30 and TRBJ2-5, with TRBD1 matching 10 bases. The end of the DNA is better explained by TRBJ2-7, so the J call may be wrong. The length of the CDR3 is 15 residues. CDR1 is GTSNPN and CDR2 is SVGIG in the germline V gene (reference sequence). CDR3 region: CAWGSGQGLSYEQYF. CDR3 DNA: TGTGCCTGGGGGTCGGGACAGGGGCTCTCCTACGAGCAGTACTTC.

The chain combines TRBV28 with TRBJ2-7; possible D gene TRBD1, 6 bases. The CDR3 covers 15 residues. Germline CDR1 MDHEN, CDR2 SYDVKM. V lost 2 bases and J lost 9, with 20 bases in between. As DNA, the CDR3 is TGTGCCAGCAGTTTACACAAGACAGGCACCGAGGGGCAGTACTTC. It yields the protein CASSLHKTGTEGQYF.

The gene calls are TRBV4-1 and TRBJ2-1; 13 bases fit TRBD2. Looked up from germline, CDR1 is MGHRA and CDR2 is YSYEKL. This CDR3 has 18 amino acids. Trimming removed 3 bases from V and 8 bases from J; junction bases left unmatched: 13. Here the CDR3 reads CASSQGPLAGGPGDEQFF. Here the CDR3 DNA reads TGCGCCAGCAGCCAGGGTCCACTAGCGGGAGGGCCGGGGGATGAGCAGTTCTTC.

The chain is built from TRBV28 and TRBJ2-7; 8 nucleotides match TRBD2. J gave up 1 base and V 5 bases, and 4 bases lay outside the gene matches. This CDR3 comprises 14 residues. The V gene's germline CDR1 is MDHEN and CDR2 SYDVKM. The CDR3 protein is CASSPSGRSYEQYF. Written as DNA, the CDR3 is TGTGCCAGCAGTCCGAGCGGGAGATCCTACGAGCAGTACTTC. Full variable domain (remainder filled in from reference TRBV28 and TRBJ2-7): DVKVTQSSRYLVKRTGEKVFLECVQDMDHENMFWYRQDPGLGLRLIYFSYDVKMKEKGDIPEGYSVSREKKERFSLILESASTNQTSMYLCASSPSGRSYEQYFGPGTRLTVT.

The chain recombines TRBV28 with TRBJ2-7, with a tentative D call TRBD1 (5 bases). Germline V lookup: CDR1 MDHEN, CDR2 SYDVKM. There are 15 residues in the CDR3. V was trimmed by 9 bases and J by 2 bases, leaving 20 bases between them. The CDR3 sequence is CASRPLRGSAYEQYF. The CDR3 DNA is TGTGCCAGTCGACCCCTAAGGGGCTCTGCCTACGAGCAGTACTTC.

This chain links TRBV5-5 with TRBJ1-1; 7 bases line up with TRBD1. Per germline, CDR1 SGHKS and CDR2 YYEKEE (reference sequence). After removal of 0 bases from V and 0 bases from J, the junction contained 5 bases not matched to a gene. This CDR3 has 16 residues. The CDR3 sequence is CASSLAGTAMNTEAFF. The CDR3 DNA follows: TGTGCCAGCAGCTTGGCCGGGACAGCTATGAACACTGAAGCTTTCTTT.

V is TRBV6-1 and J is TRBJ2-5; perhaps TRBD1 as D (5 bases). CDR3 length: 16 amino acids. Germline V gene sequence: CDR1 MNHNS, CDR2 SASEGT. Trimming cost V 2 bases and J 2 bases, with 15 bases left between them. CDR3 sequence reads: CASSEFQGTLQETQYF. CDR3 coding DNA: TGTGCCAGCAGTGAATTCCAGGGAACTCTTCAAGAGACCCAGTACTTC.

The CDR3: CASANPGANVLTF. CDR3 coding DNA: TGTGCCAGCGCCAATCCTGGGGCCAACGTCCTGACTTTC. The rearrangement joins TRBV27 to TRBJ2-6, with D unresolved. This CDR3 has 13 amino acids. V lost 8 bases and J lost 2, with 7 bases in between. The germline V gene encodes CDR1 MNHEY and CDR2 SMNVEV (reference sequence).